The rows below give T cell receptor beta chains drawn from one sample of a study of T cell clusters in autoimmune cytopenias. After re-calling the multiplex PCR reads, TCRdb lists one entry per CDR3 protein, DNA absent. This table lists roughly 9,000 distinct CDR3 sequences. Material for sequencing was peripheral blood. The origin of the receptors is a human donor with an autoimmune cytopenia or autoimmune hepatitis (not recorded which). CDR3s include the opening cysteine and the closing phenylalanine or tryptophan. The order of the fields is clone size, J gene, V gene, CDR3 protein. Clone sizes are given selectively: once, few, many, or a class where the clone is expanded.

.	TRBJ2-1	TRBV6-2/TRBV6-3	CASSYTAEPRSLFNEQFF
.	TRBJ2-3	TRBV20-1	CSASLSGRFPDTQYF
.	TRBJ1-3	TRBV7-9	CASTRQGSGNTIYF
medium-sized	TRBJ1-1	TRBV6-5	CASSVQGSTEAFF
.	TRBJ1-3	TRBV5-6	CASSLAAGYGNTIYF
medium-sized	TRBJ2-5	TRBV19	CASSIGRGETQYF
medium-sized	TRBJ2-7	TRBV15	CATSELQREGYEQYF
.	TRBJ1-2	TRBV11-1	CASSKEGDGYTF
.	TRBJ2-3	TRBV30	CAWSVRSPDTQYF
medium-sized	TRBJ2-1	TRBV12-3/TRBV12-4	CASSPGDSSYNEQFF
.	TRBJ2-2	TRBV19	CASSQWDFAGELFF
.	TRBJ1-1	TRBV19	CASNDPYTEAFF
medium-sized	TRBJ1-2	TRBV6-1	CASRESLRRYTF
.	TRBJ2-1	TRBV28	CASSFLPGQGRDNEQFF
medium-sized	TRBJ2-6	TRBV5-4	CASSLGLDSSGANVLTF
.	TRBJ2-7	TRBV6-2/TRBV6-3	CASRSGEYEQYF
.	TRBJ2-4	TRBV30	CAWSVWGAQNIQYF
.	TRBJ2-7	TRBV5-4	CASSLVPSGTYEQYF
medium-sized	TRBJ1-5	TRBV12-3/TRBV12-4	CASSLVGSPSNQPQHF
.	TRBJ2-7	TRBV20-1	CSARLGGSGEQYF
medium-sized	TRBJ2-1	TRBV5-4	CASSLRLAGQDEQFF
medium-sized	TRBJ2-1	TRBV6-5	CASSSGQDSYNEQFF
.	TRBJ1-6	TRBV6-6	CASSYIVRDSPLHF
.	TRBJ2-2	TRBV18	CASSDQGRAGELFF
medium-sized	TRBJ1-6	TRBV6-5	CASSYLGASPLHF
medium-sized	TRBJ1-2	TRBV6-5	CASRLNRGSGYTF
.	TRBJ2-3	TRBV20-1	CSARVTGGTDTQYF
medium-sized	TRBJ1-2	TRBV18	CASSPTRDSNYGYTF
medium-sized	TRBJ2-3	TRBV7-9	CASSRISSTDTQYF
medium-sized	TRBJ2-3	TRBV29-1	CSVGGLAGVGDTQYF
medium-sized	TRBJ2-3	TRBV6-1	CASSDGVFTDTQYF